Listed below are T cell receptor beta chains from one sample, sequenced in a study of T cells in Graves' hyperthyroidism and ophthalmopathy. TCRdb reprocessed the multiplex PCR reads via MiXCR and lists one record per CDR3 protein. Among over 200,000 distinct CDR3 sequences listed, about 14% were seen once. The sequenced sample was blood. These receptors all stem from a middle-aged woman with Graves' hyperthyroidism that later progressed to Graves' ophthalmopathy. Each CDR3 is given with its conserved first and last residue. D genes are given only for firm matches. Rows may omit the clone size; those that give it use once, few, many or a size class.

size: many; J: TRBJ2-4; V: TRBV4-1; D: -; DNA: TGCGCCAGCAGTCCCTTTGCGGGGCTAGCCAAAAACATTCAGTACTTC; CDR3: CASSPFAGLAKNIQYF
size: many; J: TRBJ1-2; V: TRBV27; D: -; DNA: TGTGCCAGCAGGACTCAGGGTTATTCTAACTATGGCTACACCTTC; CDR3: CASRTQGYSNYGYTF
size: -; J: TRBJ2-1; V: TRBV12-3/TRBV12-4; D: -; DNA: TGTGCCAGCAGCTCGGGGCGACTCTACAATGAGCAGTTCTTC; CDR3: CASSSGRLYNEQFF
size: many; J: TRBJ2-6; V: TRBV7-8; D: TRBD1; DNA: TGTGCCAGCAGCTTTCGAGACAGGGCAGGGGCCAACGTCCTGACTTTC; CDR3: CASSFRDRAGANVLTF
size: many; J: TRBJ2-3; V: TRBV28; D: TRBD2; DNA: TGTGCCAGCAGTTTACCTAGCGGGAGTGCAGATACGCAGTATTTT; CDR3: CASSLPSGSADTQYF
size: many; J: TRBJ2-1; V: TRBV20-1; D: -; DNA: TGCAGTGCTATCGCATTCAATGAGCAGTTCTTC; CDR3: CSAIAFNEQFF
size: many; J: TRBJ1-1; V: TRBV5-1; D: -; DNA: TGCGCCAGCAGCTTGAAAACAGGGATCGGCACTGAAGCTTTCTTT; CDR3: CASSLKTGIGTEAFF
size: -; J: TRBJ2-1; V: TRBV20-1; D: -; DNA: TGCAGTGCTTCAAACCTGAGGAGCTCCTACAATGAGCAGTTCTTC; CDR3: CSASNLRSSYNEQFF
size: many; J: TRBJ2-7; V: TRBV19; D: TRBD2; DNA: TGTGCCAGTTCTTTAGCGGGAGAAGGCGAGCAGTACTTC; CDR3: CASSLAGEGEQYF
size: -; J: TRBJ2-3; V: TRBV5-1; D: TRBD2; DNA: TGCGCCAGCAGCCGGATACTAGCGGGCAGCACAGATACGCAGTATTTT; CDR3: CASSRILAGSTDTQYF
size: many; J: TRBJ1-1; V: TRBV5-1; D: -; DNA: TGCGCCAGCACCGCCCGGGGGGGGAACACTGAAGCTTTCTTT; CDR3: CASTARGGNTEAFF
size: -; J: TRBJ2-1; V: TRBV9; D: TRBD2; DNA: TGTGCCAGCAGCGGTAGCGGGAGGGGTTTTCCGGGGCAGTTCTTC; CDR3: CASSGSGRGFPGQFF
size: few; J: TRBJ2-6; V: TRBV7-9; D: -; DNA: TGTGCCAGCACCCAGGGGTCTGGGGCCAACGTCCTGACTTTC; CDR3: CASTQGSGANVLTF
size: many; J: TRBJ2-2; V: TRBV12-3/TRBV12-4; D: -; DNA: TGTGCCAGCACCCTGCGGGCGTTTGGGAACCTTAGAGCCGGGGAGCTGTTTTTT; CDR3: CASTLRAFGNLRAGELFF
size: many; J: TRBJ1-6; V: TRBV30; D: TRBD1; DNA: TGTGCCTGGATGCCGGGACAGTATAATTCACCCCTCCACTTT; CDR3: CAWMPGQYNSPLHF
size: -; J: TRBJ2-3; V: TRBV10-3; D: TRBD2; DNA: TGTGCCATCAACCCGGGACTATCGGGAGGCCGGGGCACAGATACGCAGTATTTT; CDR3: CAINPGLSGGRGTDTQYF
size: once; J: TRBJ2-1; V: TRBV6-4; D: -; DNA: TGTGCCAGCAGTGACTCGATTGGCAAGCAGTTCTTC; CDR3: CASSDSIGKQFF
size: many; J: TRBJ1-2; V: TRBV29-1; D: -; DNA: TGCAGCGTTGAGATACAGGACGAGGAGGATGGCTACACCTTC; CDR3: CSVEIQDEEDGYTF
size: few; J: TRBJ1-4; V: TRBV6-6; D: -; DNA: TGTGCCAGCAGTTACCTGGGGGGATCAGGGGAAAGTGAAAAACTGTTTTTT; CDR3: CASSYLGGSGESEKLFF
size: few; J: TRBJ2-3; V: TRBV9; D: TRBD2; DNA: TGTGCCAGCAGCCCCCCGGGACTAGCGGGAGATTCAGATACGCAGTATTTT; CDR3: CASSPPGLAGDSDTQYF
size: many; J: TRBJ2-5; V: TRBV10-3; D: TRBD2; DNA: TGTGCCATCAGCGAGAGACTAGCCGGAGGTGAAGAGACCCAGTACTTC; CDR3: CAISERLAGGEETQYF
size: many; J: TRBJ2-1; V: TRBV7-3; D: TRBD2; DNA: TGTGCCAGCAGCTCTCACCATAGCGGGGTCGAGCAGTTCTTC; CDR3: CASSSHHSGVEQFF
size: many; J: TRBJ2-7; V: TRBV28; D: -; DNA: TGTGCCAGCAGCTCCCGGGTCCCCTACGAGCAGTACTTC; CDR3: CASSSRVPYEQYF
size: many; J: TRBJ2-7; V: TRBV6-1; D: TRBD1; DNA: TGTGCCAGCAGTCAGACAGGGATTCCCTACGAGCAGTACTTC; CDR3: CASSQTGIPYEQYF
size: -; J: TRBJ1-5; V: TRBV6-6; D: -; DNA: TGTGCCAGCAGTTACCGGTACAATCAGCCCCAGCATTTT; CDR3: CASSYRYNQPQHF
size: many; J: TRBJ1-1; V: TRBV2; D: -; DNA: TGTGCCAGCGGGATGGGGTGGTTGAACACTGAAGCTTTCTTT; CDR3: CASGMGWLNTEAFF
size: many; J: TRBJ2-7; V: TRBV5-5; D: -; DNA: TGTGCCAGCAGCTTGGCCCGCAACCCAGGATACGAGCAGTACTTC; CDR3: CASSLARNPGYEQYF